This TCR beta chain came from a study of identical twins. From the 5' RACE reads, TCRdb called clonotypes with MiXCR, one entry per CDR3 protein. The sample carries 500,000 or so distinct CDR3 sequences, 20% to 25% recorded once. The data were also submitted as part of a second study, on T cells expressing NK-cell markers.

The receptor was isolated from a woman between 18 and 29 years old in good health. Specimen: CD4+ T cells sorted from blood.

CDR3 region: CASSSETVLDTQYF. The CDR3 region has the DNA TGTGCCAGCAGTTCCGAAACCGTCCTGGATACGCAGTATTTT. The rearrangement links TRBV12-3 or TRBV12-4 to TRBJ2-3; D unclear. The CDR3 has 14 amino acids. Trimming cost V 4 bases and J 6 bases, with 14 bases left between them.